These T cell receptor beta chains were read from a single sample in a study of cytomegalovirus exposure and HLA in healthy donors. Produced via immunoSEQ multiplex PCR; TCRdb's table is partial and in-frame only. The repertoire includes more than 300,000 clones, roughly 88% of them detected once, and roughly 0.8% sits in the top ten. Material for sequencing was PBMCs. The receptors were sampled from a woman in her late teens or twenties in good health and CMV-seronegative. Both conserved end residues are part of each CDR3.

CDR3aa: CASSQVRGVEPQHF
v_gene: TRBV4-1

CDR3aa: CAWRDRWDYGYTF
v_gene: TRBV30

CDR3aa: CASSIGYGTEAFF
v_gene: TRBV19

CDR3aa: CASSAGRLAGDEQFF
v_gene: TRBV9

CDR3aa: CASSFEPGKETDTQYF
v_gene: TRBV28

CDR3aa: CASSEPAGGQATQYF
v_gene: TRBV6-1

CDR3aa: CASSSGIEYNEQFF
v_gene: TRBV6-1

CDR3aa: CASSKGPKTQYF
v_gene: TRBV21-1

CDR3aa: CAWSAGLAWEQFF
v_gene: TRBV30

CDR3aa: CASSLAGWTGTEAFF
v_gene: TRBV7-9

CDR3aa: CASNSGYTQYF
v_gene: TRBV25-1

CDR3aa: CASSPGTGKGELFF
v_gene: TRBV6-5

CDR3aa: CASSLDRTNEQFF
v_gene: TRBV7-7

CDR3aa: CATTPRDSIYEQYF
v_gene: TRBV28

CDR3aa: CASSLNREGYTF
v_gene: TRBV7-9

CDR3aa: CAWSLGRVNEQYF
v_gene: TRBV30

CDR3aa: CASSLDRSSGNTIYF
v_gene: TRBV4-2

CDR3aa: CASSERGSMNTEAFF
v_gene: TRBV6-1

CDR3aa: CASSLSRVNEQFF
v_gene: TRBV27

CDR3aa: CSAGLAGKYNEQFF
v_gene: TRBV29-1

CDR3aa: CASSPPAGGIDNEQFF
v_gene: TRBV5-1

CDR3aa: CASRARTSGRGEEQFF
v_gene: TRBV28

CDR3aa: CASGQGYEQYF
v_gene: TRBV2

CDR3aa: CASSQDRGTYEQYF
v_gene: TRBV4-1

CDR3aa: CATRLLRAPNRLRVGELFF
v_gene: TRBV2

CDR3aa: CASSRADRDDGYTF
v_gene: TRBV7-9

CDR3aa: CASTTFRTVSYEQYF
v_gene: TRBV28

CDR3aa: CASSQGAGYEQYF
v_gene: TRBV4-1

CDR3aa: CASSLSWPGDMNTEAFF
v_gene: TRBV5-1

CDR3aa: CASSAGTRGGYNEQFF
v_gene: TRBV9

CDR3aa: CATEGEQFF
v_gene: TRBV10-1

CDR3aa: CASSPGTGGQPQHF
v_gene: TRBV13

CDR3aa: CAWTDGNTDTQYF
v_gene: TRBV30

CDR3aa: CASRQGADEKLFF
v_gene: TRBV2

CDR3aa: CASSMTGSPLHF
v_gene: TRBV19

CDR3aa: CASLERGENIQYF
v_gene: TRBV6-6

CDR3aa: CASSSRGGRGDYGYTF
v_gene: TRBV27

CDR3aa: CASSSGQGNPYEQYF
v_gene: TRBV5-1

CDR3aa: CASSEGLSGTRRHEQFF
v_gene: TRBV6-1

CDR3aa: CASTRREASTDTQYF
v_gene: TRBV2

CDR3aa: CASSALGVVADTQYF
v_gene: TRBV5-1

CDR3aa: CASSPGTTSQSQYF
v_gene: TRBV11-2

CDR3aa: CASSSGWERGGISEQFF
v_gene: TRBV11-2